The rows below give T cell receptor beta chains drawn from one sample of a study of alternative splicing in chronic myeloid leukemia remission. Using the bulk RNA-seq reads, TCRdb records one entry per CDR3 protein without DNA. Found here are 710 or so distinct CDR3 sequences, 95% to 98% of them singletons; the top ten hold under 4%. Specimen: PBMCs or total blood leukocytes (not recorded which), collected at diagnosis. Source of these receptors: an adult with chronic myeloid leukemia. CDR3s include the opening cysteine and the closing phenylalanine or tryptophan. Each record gives: V gene, J gene, CDR3 protein.

>TRBV7-2|TRBJ2-1
CASSLRSKTEQFF
>TRBV5-1|TRBJ2-7
CASSQVEGVSYEQYF
>TRBV1|TRBJ1-6
CTSSPPGQTESPLHF
>TRBV29-1|TRBJ2-7
CSVEGRQYEQYF
>TRBV5-4|TRBJ2-2
CASSSLAANTGELFF
>TRBV10-3|TRBJ2-2
CAISRTGSNTGELFF
>TRBV20-1|TRBJ2-1
CSARTSGITVLYNEQFF
>TRBV29-1|TRBJ1-2
CSVIGDDNYGYTF
>TRBV11-1|TRBJ1-2
CASSQGQGSLYGYTF
>TRBV27|TRBJ2-3
CASISSGRTDTQYF
>TRBV6-2/TRBV6-3|TRBJ2-3
CASSFRDTQYF
>TRBV20-1|TRBJ2-5
CSARDWSGEETQYF
>TRBV7-2|TRBJ2-7
CASSLRAVYEQYF
>TRBV7-2|TRBJ2-1
CASSLNGLEQFF
>TRBV29-1|TRBJ1-2
CSVEGTGLNYGYTF
>TRBV19|TRBJ2-1
CASSFESPQNEQFF
>TRBV19|TRBJ1-5
CASSIDLGRNQPQHF
>TRBV12-3/TRBV12-4|TRBJ1-1
CASSSRGREGTEAFF
>TRBV5-1|TRBJ1-2
CASSLAGTAPRGYTF
>TRBV11-3|TRBJ2-2
CASSHTPGDAELFF
>TRBV7-6|TRBJ2-2
CASSPLANLGELFF
>TRBV7-3|TRBJ2-3
CASSTDSGRGRNTQYF
>TRBV3-1|TRBJ1-1
CASSHGNTEAFF
>TRBV20/OR9-2|TRBJ2-1
CSARPRTRSGNEQFF
>TRBV5-1|TRBJ1-6
CASHTGGGHNSPLHF
>TRBV12-3/TRBV12-4|TRBJ2-1
CASSPTSGVSNEQFF